The source of this T cell receptor beta chain is a study of PD-L1 blockade in urothelial cancer. Study as a whole: About 85% of the 29 patients were males with bladder-origin urothelial cancer.

A few counts support this clone. The antigen is unknown. CDR3 length: 19 residues. Time point given: peripheral blood 6 weeks after treatment start. Locally advanced or metastatic urothelial carcinoma was diagnosed in the patients. Pretreatment and on-treatment blood mononuclear cell samples were taken, totaling between 1 and 8 time points per patient. Study results and limitations: Survival was better when pretreatment blood TCR clonality fell below the median.

Assay: immunoSEQ multiplex PCR; the TCRdb copy retains only in-frame clones and omits some. The repertoire holds 29,000 or so clones, with over 60% as singletons. This TCR derives from a man in his 70s with urothelial cancer. Sequenced material: PBMCs, taken around atezolizumab (anti-PD-L1) treatment. This chain joins TRBV21-1 and TRBJ2-5; TRBD1 was called by the table and not checked on the DNA. TRBV21-1 is deemed a pseudogene. The CDR3 nucleotides are TGTGCCAGCAGCCCCAAAGGGGGCTCGCGGGACGGTCGAGAAGAGGGGGAGTACTTC. Protein product: CASSPKGGSRDGREEGEYF.